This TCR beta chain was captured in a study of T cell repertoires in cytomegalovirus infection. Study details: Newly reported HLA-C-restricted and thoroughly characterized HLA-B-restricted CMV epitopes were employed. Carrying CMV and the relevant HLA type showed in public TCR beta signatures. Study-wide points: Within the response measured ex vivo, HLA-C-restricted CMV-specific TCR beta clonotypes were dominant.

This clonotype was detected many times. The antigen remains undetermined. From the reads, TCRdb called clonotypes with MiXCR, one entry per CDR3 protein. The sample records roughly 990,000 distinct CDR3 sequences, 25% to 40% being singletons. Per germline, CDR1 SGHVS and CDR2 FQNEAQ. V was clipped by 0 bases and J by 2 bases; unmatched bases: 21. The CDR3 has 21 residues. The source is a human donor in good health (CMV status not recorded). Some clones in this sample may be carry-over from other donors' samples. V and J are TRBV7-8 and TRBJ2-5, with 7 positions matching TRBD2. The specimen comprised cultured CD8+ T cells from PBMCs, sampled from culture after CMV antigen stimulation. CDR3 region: CASSLAHTSERTNDRQETQYF. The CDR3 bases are TGTGCCAGCAGCTTAGCGCATACTAGCGAAAGAACCAACGATCGTCAAGAGACCCAGTACTTC.